This T cell receptor beta chain was found in a study of T cells in localized non-small cell lung cancer. About this clone itself: Its antigen is as yet unknown.

Notes on the study in general: T cell clonality was highest in uninvolved adjacent lung, above tumor. Sequencing was limited to one tumor region, leaving the possibility of heterogeneity open. A denser population of T cells in blood accompanied longer overall survival.

Using immunoSEQ multiplex PCR, the repertoire was profiled, and TCRdb retains in-frame clones only, with some absent. Here the sample spans tens of thousands of clones, roughly 84% being singletons. Sequenced material: peripheral blood, taken before any cancer treatment. This TCR was sampled from a male donor aged 60 or over with stage I squamous cell lung carcinoma.

CDR3 sequence reads: CASRDPRLGQKLFF. The CDR3 DNA follows: TGTGCCAGCAGGGACCCCAGGCTAGGGCAAAAACTGTTTTTT. The V call is TRBV6-5, the J call TRBJ1-4; no definite D call. Germline CDR1 and CDR2: MNHEY and SVGAGI. The CDR3 has 14 residues. The ends were cut back, 6 bases at V and 9 bases at J, with 17 bases in the middle.